This is a list of T cell receptor beta chains from one sample in a study of cytomegalovirus exposure and HLA in healthy donors. Assay: immunoSEQ multiplex PCR; the TCRdb copy retains only in-frame clones and omits some. The sample lists more than 95,000 clones, over 65% seen once, with around 8.5% in the top ten. Sequencing was done on a sample of PBMCs. These receptors originate from a man aged 40-50 years in good health and CMV-seropositive. The CDR3 runs from the conserved cysteine through the conserved F or W. The D gene is left open where the match is weak. Clone size, where shown, is once, few, many, or a class for clones that have expanded.

>TRBV4-2|-|-|TRBJ2-1
CASSQEPTDNEQFF
TGTGCCAGCAGCCAAGAGCCTACCGACAATGAGCAGTTCTTC
>TRBV7-9|-|TRBD2|TRBJ2-3
CASSLGTSADTQYF
TGTGCCAGCAGCCTCGGGACTAGCGCCGATACGCAGTATTTT
>TRBV28|few|-|TRBJ2-7
CASSLRGWAYEQYF
TGTGCCAGCAGTTTACGGGGGTGGGCCTACGAGCAGTACTTC
>TRBV11-2|-|TRBD2|TRBJ2-7
CASSLVGGAYEQYF
TGTGCCAGCAGCTTAGTTGGGGGGGCCTACGAGCAGTACTTC
>TRBV25-1|-|TRBD1|TRBJ2-7
CASSAYRGAYEQYF
TGTGCCAGCAGTGCTTACAGGGGAGCCTACGAGCAGTACTTC
>TRBV4-3|-|TRBD2|TRBJ2-3
CASSQDGGLAGVEWVRTDTQYF
TGCGCCAGCAGCCAAGATGGGGGACTAGCGGGAGTGGAGTGGGTGCGCACAGATACGCAGTATTTT
>TRBV7-8|-|TRBD1|TRBJ2-5
CASSEGQGQETQYF
TGTGCCAGCAGCGAAGGACAGGGCCAAGAGACCCAGTACTTC
>TRBV7-9|-|TRBD1|TRBJ1-3
CSSSAGQGNTIYF
TGTTCCAGCAGCGCGGGACAGGGAAACACCATATATTTT
>TRBV6-6|-|TRBD2|TRBJ2-1
CASSLGLAGVREQFF
TGTGCCAGCAGTCTCGGACTAGCGGGAGTTAGGGAGCAGTTCTTC
>TRBV7-6|once|-|TRBJ2-5
CASSLALGDTDQETQYF
TGTGCCAGCAGCTTAGCCCTAGGGGACACCGACCAAGAGACCCAGTACTTC
>TRBV7-2|-|-|TRBJ2-3
CASSFSRADTQYF
TGTGCCAGCAGCTTTTCCCGGGCAGATACGCAGTATTTT
>TRBV27|-|TRBD1|TRBJ1-1
CASSLSTGGWTEAFF
TGTGCCAGCAGTTTATCGACAGGGGGGTGGACTGAAGCTTTCTTT
>TRBV6-5|-|TRBD1|TRBJ1-1
CASSYSGQGMVGAFF
TGTGCCAGCAGTTACTCGGGACAGGGTATGGTAGGGGCTTTCTTT
>TRBV1|few|-|TRBJ2-6
CTSSQDRVAFSGANGLTF
TGCACCAGCAGCCAAGACAGGGTTGCTTTCTCTGGGGCCAACGGCCTGACTTTC
>TRBV28|-|TRBD1|TRBJ1-4
CASSPTDRGEKLFF
TGTGCCAGCAGTCCTACCGACAGGGGTGAAAAACTGTTTTTT
>TRBV10-3|-|TRBD2|TRBJ2-3
CAISESSLAVSTDTQYF
TGTGCCATCAGTGAGTCCTCGCTAGCGGTATCCACAGATACGCAGTATTTT
>TRBV4-2|-|-|TRBJ2-5
CASSQDQGGGETQYF
TGTGCCAGCAGCCAAGATCAGGGGGGAGGTGAGACCCAGTACTTC
>TRBV6-5|few|-|TRBJ2-7
CASRTDHTYEQYF
TGTGCCAGCAGGACAGATCATACCTACGAGCAGTACTTC
>TRBV5-5|-|-|TRBJ2-1
CASSFRGSGESNEQFF
TGTGCCAGCAGCTTTAGGGGGTCCGGGGAGAGTAATGAGCAGTTCTTC
>TRBV29-1|-|TRBD1|TRBJ1-1
CSARRTGDTEAFF
TGCAGCGCCAGACGGACAGGGGACACTGAAGCTTTCTTT